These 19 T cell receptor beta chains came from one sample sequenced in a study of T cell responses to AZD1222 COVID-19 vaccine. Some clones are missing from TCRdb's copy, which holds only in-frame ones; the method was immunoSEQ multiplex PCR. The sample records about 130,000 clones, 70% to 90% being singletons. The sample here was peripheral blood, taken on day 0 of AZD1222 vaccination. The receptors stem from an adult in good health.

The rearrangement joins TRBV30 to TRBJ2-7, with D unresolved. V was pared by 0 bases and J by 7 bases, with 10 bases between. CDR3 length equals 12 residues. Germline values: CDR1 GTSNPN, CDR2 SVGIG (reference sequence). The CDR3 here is CAWSVIRREQYF. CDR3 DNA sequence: TGTGCCTGGAGTGTAATCCGTCGGGAGCAGTACTTC.

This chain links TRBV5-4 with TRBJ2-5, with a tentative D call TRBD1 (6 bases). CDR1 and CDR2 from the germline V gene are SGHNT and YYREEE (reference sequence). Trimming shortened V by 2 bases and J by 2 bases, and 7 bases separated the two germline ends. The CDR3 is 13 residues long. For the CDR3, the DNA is TGTGCCAGCAGCTTCAGGGGACAAGAGACCCAGTACTTC. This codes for CASSFRGQETQYF.

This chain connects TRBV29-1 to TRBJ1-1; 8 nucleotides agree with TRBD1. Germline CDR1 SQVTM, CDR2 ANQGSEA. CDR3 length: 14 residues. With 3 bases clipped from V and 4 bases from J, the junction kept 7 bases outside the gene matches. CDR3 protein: CSVDQGAFSTEAFF. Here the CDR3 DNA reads TGCAGCGTTGATCAGGGGGCGTTTAGCACTGAAGCTTTCTTT.

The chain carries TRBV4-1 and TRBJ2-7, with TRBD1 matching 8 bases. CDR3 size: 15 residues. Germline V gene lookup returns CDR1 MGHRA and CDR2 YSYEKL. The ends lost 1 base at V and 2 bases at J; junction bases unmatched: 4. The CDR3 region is CASSQGTGSTYEQYF. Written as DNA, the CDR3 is TGCGCCAGCAGCCAAGGGACAGGGTCTACCTACGAGCAGTACTTC.

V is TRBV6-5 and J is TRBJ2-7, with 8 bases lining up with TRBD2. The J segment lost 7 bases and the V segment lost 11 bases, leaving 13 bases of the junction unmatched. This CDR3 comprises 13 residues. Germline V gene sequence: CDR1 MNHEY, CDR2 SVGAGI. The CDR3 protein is CASARGGGVEQYF. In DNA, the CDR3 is TGTGCCTCGGCCCGGGGGGGTGGTGTTGAGCAGTACTTC.

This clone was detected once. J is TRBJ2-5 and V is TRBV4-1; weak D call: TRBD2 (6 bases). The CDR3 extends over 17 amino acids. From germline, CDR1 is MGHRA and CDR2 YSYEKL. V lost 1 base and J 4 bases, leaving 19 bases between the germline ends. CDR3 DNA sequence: TGCGCCAGCAGCCAAGGTCCTGGGAGGAGGTCAGGAGAGACCCAGTACTTC. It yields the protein CASSQGPGRRSGETQYF.

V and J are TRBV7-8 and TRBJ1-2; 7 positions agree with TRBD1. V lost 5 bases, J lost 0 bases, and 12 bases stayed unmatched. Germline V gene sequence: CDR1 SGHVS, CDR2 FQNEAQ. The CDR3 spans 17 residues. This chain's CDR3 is CASSTRQGVSANYGYTF. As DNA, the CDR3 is TGTGCCAGCAGCACACGACAGGGCGTGTCAGCTAACTATGGCTACACCTTC.

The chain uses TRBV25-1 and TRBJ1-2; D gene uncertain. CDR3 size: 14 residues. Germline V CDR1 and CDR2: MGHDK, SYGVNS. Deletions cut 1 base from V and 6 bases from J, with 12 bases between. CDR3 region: CASSESLQPDGYTF. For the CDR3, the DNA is TGTGCCAGCAGTGAATCACTCCAGCCTGATGGCTACACCTTC.

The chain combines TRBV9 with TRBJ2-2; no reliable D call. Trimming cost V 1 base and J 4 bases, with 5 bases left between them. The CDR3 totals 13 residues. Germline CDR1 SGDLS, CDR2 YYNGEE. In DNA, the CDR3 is TGTGCCAGCAGCGTACTCGGCACCGGGGAGCTGTTTTTT. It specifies CASSVLGTGELFF.

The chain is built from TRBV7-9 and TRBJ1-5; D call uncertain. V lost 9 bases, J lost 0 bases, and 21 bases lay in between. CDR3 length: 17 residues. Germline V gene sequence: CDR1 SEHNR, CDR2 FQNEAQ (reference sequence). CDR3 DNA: TGTGCCAGTTCTATTCTAAGTATGGGGAATAGCAATCAGCCCCAGCATTTT. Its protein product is CASSILSMGNSNQPQHF.

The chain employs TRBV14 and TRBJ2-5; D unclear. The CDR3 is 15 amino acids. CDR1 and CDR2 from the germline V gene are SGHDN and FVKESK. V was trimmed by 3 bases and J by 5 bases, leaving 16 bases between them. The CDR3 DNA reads TGTGCCAGCAGCCAGGATAGGTTCCGTGGGGAGACCCAGTACTTC. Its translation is CASSQDRFRGETQYF.

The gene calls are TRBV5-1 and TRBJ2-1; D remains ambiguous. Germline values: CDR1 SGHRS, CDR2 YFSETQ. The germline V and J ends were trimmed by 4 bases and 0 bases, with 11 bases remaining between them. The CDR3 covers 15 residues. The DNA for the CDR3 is TGCGCCAGCAGCCCCGACCCGAGCTCCTACAATGAGCAGTTCTTC. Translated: CASSPDPSSYNEQFF. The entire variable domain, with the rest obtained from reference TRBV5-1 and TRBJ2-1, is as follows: KAGVTQTPRYLIKTRGQQVTLSCSPISGHRSVSWYQQTPGQGLQFLFEYFSETQRNKGNFPGRFSGRQFSNSRSEMNVSTLELGDSALYLCASSPDPSSYNEQFFGPGTRLTVL.

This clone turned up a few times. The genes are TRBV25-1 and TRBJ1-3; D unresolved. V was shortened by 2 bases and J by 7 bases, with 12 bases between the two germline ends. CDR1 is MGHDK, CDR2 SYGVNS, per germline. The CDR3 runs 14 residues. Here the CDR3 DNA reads TGTGCCAGCAGTGAAGTTTCGACGGGGAACACCATATATTTT. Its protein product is CASSEVSTGNTIYF. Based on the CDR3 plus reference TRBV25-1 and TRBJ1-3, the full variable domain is EADIYQTPRYLVIGTGKKITLECSQTMGHDKMYWYQQDPGMELHLIHYSYGVNSTEKGDLSSESTVSRIRTEHFPLTLESARPSHTSQYLCASSEVSTGNTIYFGEGSWLTVV.

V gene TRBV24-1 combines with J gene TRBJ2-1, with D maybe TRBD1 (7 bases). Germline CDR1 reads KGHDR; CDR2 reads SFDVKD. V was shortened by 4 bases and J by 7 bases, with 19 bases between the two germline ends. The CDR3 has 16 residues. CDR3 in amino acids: CATSEPQGGTINEQFF. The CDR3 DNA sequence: TGTGCCACCAGTGAGCCGCAGGGGGGTACTATTAATGAGCAGTTCTTC.

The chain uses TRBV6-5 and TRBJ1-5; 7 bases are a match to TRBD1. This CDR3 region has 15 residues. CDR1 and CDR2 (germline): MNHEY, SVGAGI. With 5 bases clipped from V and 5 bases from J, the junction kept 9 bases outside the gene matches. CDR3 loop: CASSPRRQGDQPQHF. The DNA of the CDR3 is TGTGCCAGCAGTCCCCGACGACAGGGAGATCAGCCCCAGCATTTT.

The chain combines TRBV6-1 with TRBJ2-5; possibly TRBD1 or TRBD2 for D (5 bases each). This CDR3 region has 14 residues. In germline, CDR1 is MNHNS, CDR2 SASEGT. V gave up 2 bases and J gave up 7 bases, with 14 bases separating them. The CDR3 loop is CASSESLSGRTQYF. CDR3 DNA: TGTGCCAGCAGTGAATCACTTTCGGGACGGACCCAGTACTTC.

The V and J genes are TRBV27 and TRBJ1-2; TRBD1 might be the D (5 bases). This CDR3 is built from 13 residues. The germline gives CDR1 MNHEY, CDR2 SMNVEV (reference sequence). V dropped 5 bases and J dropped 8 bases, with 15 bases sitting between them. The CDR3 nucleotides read TGTGCCAGCAGTGCCCCGGGGACGATCGGCTACACCTTC. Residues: CASSAPGTIGYTF.

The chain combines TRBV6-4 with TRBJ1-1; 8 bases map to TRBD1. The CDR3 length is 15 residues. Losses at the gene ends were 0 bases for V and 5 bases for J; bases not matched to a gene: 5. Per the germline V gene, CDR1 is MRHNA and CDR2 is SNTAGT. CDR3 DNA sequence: TGTGCCAGCAGTGACTCGGCAGGGGGCAGGACTGAAGCTTTCTTT. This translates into CASSDSAGGRTEAFF.

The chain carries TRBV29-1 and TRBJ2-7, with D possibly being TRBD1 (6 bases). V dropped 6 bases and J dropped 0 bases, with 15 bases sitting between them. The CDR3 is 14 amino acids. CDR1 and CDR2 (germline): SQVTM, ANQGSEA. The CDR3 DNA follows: TGCAGCGTCAGCCCAGGGGTTCTCTCCTACGAGCAGTACTTC. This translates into CSVSPGVLSYEQYF.